The rows below give T cell receptor beta chains drawn from one sample of a study of cytomegalovirus exposure and HLA in healthy donors. The table came from immunoSEQ multiplex PCR; TCRdb's copy has only in-frame clones and leaves some out. The sample has some 120,000 clones, roughly 70% seen once. Material for sequencing was PBMCs. These TCRs come from a woman aged 25-40 years in good health and CMV-seronegative. CDR3s include the opening cysteine and the closing phenylalanine or tryptophan. Each record gives: D gene, J gene, clone size, V gene, CDR3 length, CDR3 protein, CDR3 DNA. D genes are given only for firm matches. The size of a clone is reported for some rows only, either as once, few or many, or as a class for expanded clones.

D gene: NA
J gene: TRBJ2-5
clone size: NA
V gene: TRBV7-2
CDR3 length: 16
CDR3 protein: CASSLTGRGYQETQYF
CDR3 DNA: TGTGCCAGCAGCCTCACGGGACGGGGGTACCAAGAGACCCAGTACTTC

D gene: TRBD1
J gene: TRBJ1-1
clone size: NA
V gene: TRBV5-6
CDR3 length: 13
CDR3 protein: CASRVGTGGRAFF
CDR3 DNA: TGTGCCAGCAGGGTAGGGACAGGGGGTCGGGCTTTCTTT

D gene: NA
J gene: TRBJ1-1
clone size: NA
V gene: TRBV7-2
CDR3 length: 16
CDR3 protein: CASSSRTHTRDTEAFF
CDR3 DNA: TGTGCCAGCAGCTCCCGGACACACACAAGGGACACTGAAGCTTTCTTT

D gene: NA
J gene: TRBJ1-3
clone size: NA
V gene: TRBV7-9
CDR3 length: 15
CDR3 protein: CASSRGGISGNTIYF
CDR3 DNA: TGTGCCAGCAGCCGCGGAGGAATCTCTGGAAACACCATATATTTT

D gene: NA
J gene: TRBJ1-1
clone size: once
V gene: TRBV5-1
CDR3 length: 13
CDR3 protein: CASSSMQNTEAFF
CDR3 DNA: TGCGCCAGCAGCTCTATGCAGAACACTGAAGCTTTCTTT

D gene: NA
J gene: TRBJ2-7
clone size: few
V gene: TRBV5-1
CDR3 length: 12
CDR3 protein: CASSFARDEQYF
CDR3 DNA: TGCGCCAGCAGCTTCGCACGGGACGAGCAGTACTTC

D gene: NA
J gene: TRBJ1-2
clone size: NA
V gene: TRBV5-1
CDR3 length: 14
CDR3 protein: CASSLGQEIYGYTF
CDR3 DNA: TGCGCCAGCAGCTTGGGACAGGAGATCTATGGCTACACCTTC

D gene: NA
J gene: TRBJ1-2
clone size: NA
V gene: TRBV5-4
CDR3 length: 14
CDR3 protein: CASSLDRQNYGYTF
CDR3 DNA: TGTGCCAGCAGCTTGGATCGCCAGAACTATGGCTACACCTTC

D gene: NA
J gene: TRBJ1-1
clone size: NA
V gene: TRBV11-2
CDR3 length: 14
CDR3 protein: CASSLEGEGTEAFF
CDR3 DNA: TGTGCCAGCAGCTTAGAGGGGGAGGGCACTGAAGCTTTCTTT

D gene: TRBD1
J gene: TRBJ1-6
clone size: few
V gene: TRBV2
CDR3 length: 14
CDR3 protein: CASSIDRESSPLHF
CDR3 DNA: TGTGCCAGCAGTATCGACAGGGAAAGCTCACCCCTCCACTTT

D gene: TRBD2
J gene: TRBJ2-5
clone size: NA
V gene: TRBV19
CDR3 length: 16
CDR3 protein: CASSLIAGVGQETQYF
CDR3 DNA: TGTGCCAGTAGTTTGATAGCGGGAGTGGGGCAAGAGACCCAGTACTTC

D gene: NA
J gene: TRBJ1-1
clone size: few
V gene: TRBV5-6
CDR3 length: 17
CDR3 protein: CASSLTGVQGLNTEAFF
CDR3 DNA: TGTGCCAGCAGCTTGACCGGCGTGCAGGGTTTAAACACTGAAGCTTTCTTT

D gene: NA
J gene: TRBJ2-1
clone size: once
V gene: TRBV27
CDR3 length: 15
CDR3 protein: CASSLWGDSYNEQFF
CDR3 DNA: TGTGCCAGCAGTTTGTGGGGGGACTCCTACAATGAGCAGTTCTTC

D gene: NA
J gene: TRBJ2-1
clone size: NA
V gene: TRBV6-5
CDR3 length: 13
CDR3 protein: CASRETTYNEQFF
CDR3 DNA: TGTGCCAGCAGGGAGACTACCTACAATGAGCAGTTCTTC

D gene: TRBD1
J gene: TRBJ1-3
clone size: NA
V gene: TRBV5-8
CDR3 length: 16
CDR3 protein: CASSLDRGYSGNTIYF
CDR3 DNA: TGTGCCAGCAGCTTGGACAGGGGGTACTCTGGAAACACCATATATTTT

D gene: TRBD2
J gene: TRBJ2-2
clone size: NA
V gene: TRBV13
CDR3 length: 19
CDR3 protein: CASSLPPLLAGWNTGELFF
CDR3 DNA: TGTGCCAGCAGCCTTCCTCCTTTACTAGCGGGGTGGAACACCGGGGAGCTGTTTTTT